These 5 T cell receptor beta chains originate from one sample sequenced in a study of a mutant IDH1 vaccine in newly diagnosed glioma. Profiling relied on immunoSEQ multiplex PCR, and the TCRdb table lists in-frame clones only, not all of them. The sample yields around 29,000 clones, around three quarters seen once. The time point denotes: week 35, safety follow-up. The content of each vaccine dose was 300 ug of mutant IDH1 20-mer peptide, and topical imiquimod accompanied it. These receptors' targets are unknown. The input for sequencing was PBMCs, taken from a glioma patient whose treatment included an IDH1 peptide vaccine. Source of these receptors: a man aged 45-65 years with glioma.

V usage is TRBV4-1 and J usage is TRBJ1-4, with 7 bases that match TRBD1. The V gene end was trimmed by 8 bases and the J gene end by 10 bases; junction bases not matched to a gene: 13. The CDR3 is 14 residues long. Per germline, CDR1 MGHRA and CDR2 YSYEKL. The CDR3 DNA reads TGCGCCAGCGGCAGACAGGGAGTGGAGGGAAAACTGTTTTTT. Amino acids: CASGRQGVEGKLFF.

The genes are TRBV2 and TRBJ1-1; the D is unclear. Between the trimmed V and J ends, which lost 2 bases and 0 bases, there was a span of 7 bases. CDR3 length: 14 residues. Germline V gene sequence: CDR1 SNHLY, CDR2 FYNNEI. In DNA form, the CDR3 reads TGTGCCAGCAGTGAAACAGTCATGAACACTGAAGCTTTCTTT. Its protein product is CASSETVMNTEAFF.

The chain couples TRBV4-2 to TRBJ2-6; perhaps TRBD1 as D (6 bases). Per germline, CDR1 LGHNA and CDR2 YNFKEQ. This CDR3 spans 17 amino acids. V shed 3 bases and J shed 1 base, with 13 bases lying between them. The CDR3 sequence is CASSQEIDRSGANVLTF. The CDR3 region has the DNA TGTGCCAGCAGCCAGGAAATCGACAGGTCTGGGGCCAACGTCCTGACTTTC.

The chain employs TRBV4-1 and TRBJ2-3; no firm D call. This CDR3 region has 15 residues. Germline V gene lookup returns CDR1 MGHRA and CDR2 YSYEKL. The ends were cut back, 0 bases at V and 2 bases at J, with 9 bases in the middle. The CDR3 reads CASSQDRTVTDTQYF. DNA of the CDR3: TGCGCCAGCAGCCAAGATCGAACAGTCACAGATACGCAGTATTTT.

This chain connects TRBV6-5 to TRBJ1-4, with unresolved D. CDR1 and CDR2 (germline): MNHEY, SVGAGI. This CDR3 is built from 14 residues. V lost 7 bases and J 0 bases, leaving 9 bases between the germline ends. CDR3 sequence (DNA): TGTGCCAGCACGGCCAGTGCAACTAATGAAAAACTGTTTTTT. It codes for CASTASATNEKLFF.